This is a list of T cell receptor beta chains from one sample in a study of CD8+ T cells in alopecia areata. The table came from immunoSEQ multiplex PCR; TCRdb's copy has only in-frame clones and leaves some out. The sample holds about 30,000 clones, approximately 56% seen once. Sequencing used NKG2D-high CD8+ T cells sorted from blood. These receptors were taken from a human donor with alopecia areata. Both conserved end residues are part of each CDR3. The D gene is left open where the match is weak. Size is omitted from some rows. Given values are once, few, many or a class for expanded clones.

V gene	J gene	clone size	CDR3 length	D gene	CDR3 protein	CDR3 DNA
TRBV11-2	TRBJ2-1	NA	16	NA	CASSTGVRTGYNEQFF	TGTGCCAGCAGCACCGGGGTTAGGACTGGCTACAATGAGCAGTTCTTC
TRBV4-1	TRBJ1-6	NA	16	NA	CASSQGEGSYNSPLHF	TGCGCCAGCAGCCAAGGGGAGGGCTCCTATAATTCACCCCTCCACTTT
TRBV29-1	TRBJ2-6	few	15	NA	CSVETQTSGANVLTF	TGCAGCGTTGAAACACAGACCTCTGGGGCCAACGTCCTGACTTTC
TRBV7-2	TRBJ2-3	NA	14	TRBD2	CATRLAGVPDTQYF	TGTGCCACAAGACTAGCGGGGGTCCCAGATACGCAGTATTTT
TRBV7-9	TRBJ2-7	NA	13	NA	CASSLTDRVEQYF	TGTGCCAGCAGCTTGACGGACAGAGTCGAGCAGTACTTC
TRBV7-2	TRBJ2-1	NA	17	TRBD1	CASSLRIQGSSYNEQFF	TGTGCCAGCAGCTTAAGAATACAGGGGAGCTCCTACAATGAGCAGTTCTTC
TRBV27	TRBJ2-1	NA	14	NA	CASRNTGPYNEQFF	TGTGCCAGCAGGAACACTGGCCCCTACAATGAGCAGTTCTTC
TRBV7-9	TRBJ2-7	few	15	TRBD1	CASSGYRDRGYEQYF	TGTGCCAGCAGCGGCTACCGGGACAGGGGATACGAGCAGTACTTC
TRBV7-9	TRBJ2-7	few	14	NA	CASSLDYRLYEQYF	TGTGCCAGCAGCTTAGATTACAGGTTGTACGAGCAGTACTTC
TRBV5-1	TRBJ2-7	few	15	TRBD1	CASSPGTAGSYEQYF	TGCGCCAGCAGCCCAGGGACAGCTGGGTCCTACGAGCAGTACTTC
TRBV23-1	TRBJ2-7	NA	22	TRBD2	CASSRKAGTTRNGLACTYEQYF	TGCGCCAGCAGTCGAAAAGCCGGGACAACGAGAAATGGACTAGCCTGCACCTACGAGCAGTACTTC
TRBV2	TRBJ2-1	NA	16	TRBD2	CASSESSAGNYNEQFF	TGTGCCAGCAGTGAGTCCTCAGCGGGGAACTACAATGAGCAGTTCTTC
TRBV5-4	TRBJ1-1	NA	15	TRBD1	CASNPTGIQNTEAFF	TGTGCCAGCAATCCGACAGGGATACAGAACACTGAAGCTTTCTTT
TRBV7-9	TRBJ2-5	once	13	NA	CASSLQNQETQYF	TGTGCCAGCAGCTTACAGAACCAAGAGACCCAGTACTTC